These 8 T cell receptor beta chains were all obtained from the same sample, sequenced in a study of blood T cells in healthy people across ages. Sample-barcoded 5' priming and a J-beta primer mix drove a second PCR of 7 to 11 cycles. In TCRdb, the 5' RACE reads were re-called with MiXCR into one record per CDR3 protein. The repertoire holds approximately 850,000 distinct CDR3 sequences, with under 55% as singletons. Input material: blood. Receptors originate from a man aged 60 to 69 in good health.

The chain has TRBV7-2 and TRBJ2-5; D call uncertain. The J call may be faulty, since TRBJ2-7 better matches the DNA end. The germline gives CDR1 SGHTA, CDR2 FQGNSA. The CDR3 is 12 residues long. The DNA of the CDR3 is TGTGCCAGCAGCTTAGCATGGGCCGAGCAGTACTTC. Translating it yields CASSLAWAEQYF.

The chain uses TRBV27 and TRBJ2-3, with a weak D call TRBD1 (5 bases). CDR1 and CDR2 (germline): MNHEY, SMNVEV (reference sequence). This CDR3 spans 15 amino acids. Deletions cut 8 bases from V and 0 bases from J, with 15 bases between. The CDR3 spells CASSWERGSTDTQYF. DNA of the CDR3: TGTGCCAGCTCCTGGGAAAGGGGTAGCACAGATACGCAGTATTTT.

The V and J genes are TRBV20-1 and TRBJ2-7; 7 bases match TRBD1. V shed 5 bases, J shed 0 bases, and the junction held 4 bases outside the gene matches. CDR1 and CDR2 from the germline V gene are DFQATT and SNEGSKA (reference sequence). The CDR3 runs 13 residues. The CDR3 DNA is TGCAGTGCTGTCCGGGACAGCTCCTACGAGCAGTACTTC. As protein: CSAVRDSSYEQYF.

V is TRBV20-1 and J is TRBJ1-6, with 10 bases lining up with TRBD1. The V and J ends lost 6 bases and 7 bases, in that order; junction bases with no gene match: 3. The length of the CDR3 is 13 residues. Germline CDR1 and CDR2: DFQATT and SNEGSKA (reference sequence). CDR3: CSAEDRGNSPLHF. The CDR3 DNA is TGCAGTGCCGAGGACAGGGGGAATTCACCCCTCCACTTT.

CDR3 DNA: TGCAGTGCTACCGACGGTTATGGCTACACCTTC. It encodes CSATDGYGYTF. The gene calls are TRBV20-1 and TRBJ1-2; D unclear. Germline-derived CDR1 and CDR2 are DFQATT and SNEGSKA (reference sequence). The CDR3 contains 11 residues. V lost 4 bases and J 5 bases, leaving 8 bases between the germline ends.

The chain uses TRBV7-2 and TRBJ2-4, with D tentatively TRBD1 (5 bases). This CDR3 comprises 11 residues. Germline V gene lookup returns CDR1 SGHTA and CDR2 FQGNSA. V was trimmed by 8 bases and J by 5 bases, leaving 7 bases between them. CDR3 sequence: CASQGQNIQYF. The DNA for the CDR3 is TGTGCCAGCCAGGGCCAAAACATTCAGTACTTC.

J is TRBJ2-1 and V is TRBV7-9; D may be TRBD1 (6 bases). The CDR3 is 14 residues long. Trimming removed 10 bases from V and 7 bases from J, with 20 bases in between. CDR1 SEHNR and CDR2 FQNEAQ come from the germline V gene (reference sequence). The CDR3, as DNA: TGTGCCACCCTGAAGACAGGAAGGGTAAATGAGCAGTTCTTC. It encodes CATLKTGRVNEQFF.

The table lists this clonotype with a few counts. V and J are TRBV28 and TRBJ2-7; 9 bases line up with TRBD1. Trimming cost V 4 bases and J 1 base; bases outside gene matches: 5. Germline V gene lookup returns CDR1 MDHEN and CDR2 SYDVKM. The CDR3 contains 15 residues. The CDR3 sequence is CASSWDRDISYEQYF. In DNA form, the CDR3 reads TGTGCCAGCAGTTGGGACAGGGATATTTCCTACGAGCAGTACTTC.